This T cell receptor (beta chain) was sequenced during a study of cytomegalovirus exposure and HLA in healthy donors. Findings of the study overall: Later analysis associated a missense DCLRE1C variant with TCR beta V- and J-gene trimming.

V lost 5 bases, J lost 3 bases, and 3 bases stayed unmatched. The CDR3 sequence is 13 residues long. CDR1 is MNHNS and CDR2 is SASEGT in the germline V gene. PCR amplification relied on 60 Vbeta primers (plus 13 Jbeta primers). The table came from immunoSEQ multiplex PCR; TCRdb's copy has only in-frame clones and leaves some out. Of more than 95,000 clones listed, around 80% are singletons. Details on this clone: Its target is not known.

The sample comprised PBMCs. The chain is built from TRBV6-1 and TRBJ2-7, with 8 bases identical to TRBD2. This clonotype was obtained from a man under 40 in good health and CMV-seronegative. The CDR3, as DNA: TGTGCCAGCAGTACCACTAGCGGCTACGAGCAGTACTTC. Encoded protein: CASSTTSGYEQYF.